These 3 T cell receptor beta chains were sequenced from one sample in a study of shared clonotypes between healthy human individuals. CD8 cells regarded as naive lacked CD45RO, were positively chosen for CCR7, and omitted terminally differentiated effector memory CD45RA+ cells. Here immunoSEQ multiplex PCR was the method, and the copy in TCRdb shows in-frame clones only, minus some. The data contain 750,000 to 1,000,000 clones, almost 95% of them singletons. Sequenced material: naive CD8+ T cells sorted from blood. These receptors came from a man aged 30 to 45 in good health.

The chain combines TRBV4-3 with TRBJ1-5; D call uncertain. The CDR3 has 15 residues. V lost 0 bases, J lost 2 bases, and 8 bases lay in between. Germline V gene lookup returns CDR1 LGHNA and CDR2 YSLEER. CDR3 nucleotide sequence: TGCGCCAGCAGCCAAGATTGGAGGGGCAATCAGCCCCAGCATTTT. The encoded protein is CASSQDWRGNQPQHF.

About this clone: Other DNA sequences of this sample code for an identical CDR3. The chain carries TRBV27 and TRBJ2-7; maybe TRBD1 (5 bases). Trimming pared 5 bases from V and 0 bases from J, leaving 5 bases between. Germline V gives CDR1 MNHEY, CDR2 SMNVEV (reference sequence). This CDR3 has 12 amino acids. CDR3 nucleotide sequence: TGTGCCAGCAGTGACAGCTCCTACGAGCAGTACTTC. The encoded protein is CASSDSSYEQYF.

The chain joins TRBV10-3 to TRBJ1-5; TRBD1 aligns across 7 bases. The V segment lost 3 bases and the J segment 4 bases; nucleotides outside the gene matches: 6. This CDR3 region has 15 residues. Germline CDR1 and CDR2: ENHRY and SYGVKD. The CDR3 region is CAISDPQGQNQPQHF. As DNA, the CDR3 is TGTGCCATCAGTGATCCGCAGGGACAGAATCAGCCCCAGCATTTT.